This entry lists 19 T cell receptor beta chains sequenced from one sample in a study of OX40 agonist ivuxolimab in advanced cancers. The table came from immunoSEQ multiplex PCR; TCRdb's copy has only in-frame clones and leaves some out. The repertoire has around 95,000 clones, roughly 90% of them found once; the top ten carry approximately 0.16%. The material was CD4+ or CD8+ T cells sorted from blood, obtained in a trial of the OX40 agonist ivuxolimab. All receptors come from an adult with an advanced solid tumor such as melanoma, head and neck, liver or kidney cancer.

This sequence joins TRBV6-5 and TRBJ2-1; 7 bases map to TRBD2. After removal of 5 bases from V and 16 bases from J, the junction contained 11 bases not matched to a gene. The V gene's germline CDR1 is MNHEY and CDR2 SVGAGI. The length of the CDR3 is 12 residues. The CDR3 sequence: CASSEIGRAYFF. CDR3 DNA: TGTGCCAGCAGTGAAATAGGGAGGGCCTATTTCTTC.

This clone appeared a single time. The J gene is TRBJ2-4, the V gene TRBV2, with TRBD1 identical over 9 bases. Germline V lookup: CDR1 SNHLY, CDR2 FYNNEI. After removal of 6 bases from V and 6 bases from J, the junction contained 3 bases not matched to a gene. CDR3 length: 13 amino acids. CDR3 bases: TGTGCCAGCAGGCTGGGACAGGGAAACATTCAGTACTTC. Protein sequence: CASRLGQGNIQYF.

This clone was recorded only once. The V call is TRBV18, the J call TRBJ1-2, with a weak D call TRBD1 (5 bases). Germline CDR1 KGHSH, CDR2 LQKENI. This CDR3 contains 16 residues. The V and J ends lost 3 bases and 2 bases respectively, with 16 bases between them. In DNA form, the CDR3 reads TGTGCCAGCTCACCCTGGATGCCACAGGAAAACTATGGCTACACCTTC. Encoded protein: CASSPWMPQENYGYTF. Full variable domain (remainder filled in from reference TRBV18 and TRBJ1-2): NAGVMQNPRHLVRRRGQEARLRCSPMKGHSHVYWYRQLPEEGLKFMVYLQKENIIDESGMPKERFSAEFPKEGPSILRIQQVVRGDSAAYFCASSPWMPQENYGYTFGSGTRLTVV.

This clone was observed once. The genes are TRBV7-9 and TRBJ2-1; 16 bases agree with TRBD2. The CDR3 covers 19 residues. J gave up 2 bases and V 5 bases, and 9 bases lay outside the gene matches. CDR1 is SEHNR, CDR2 FQNEAQ, per germline (reference sequence). CDR3 in amino acids: CASSLLGTSGRAAYNEQFF. CDR3 nucleotide sequence: TGTGCCAGCAGCCTTCTGGGGACTAGCGGGAGGGCCGCCTACAATGAGCAGTTCTTC.

J is TRBJ1-1 and V is TRBV27; 10 bases fit TRBD1. V shed 4 bases, J shed 5 bases, and the junction held 1 base outside the gene matches. Germline V lookup: CDR1 MNHEY, CDR2 SMNVEV (reference sequence). The CDR3 is made up of 13 amino acids. CDR3 in amino acids: CASSWTGGTEAFF. CDR3 sequence (DNA): TGTGCCAGCAGTTGGACAGGGGGAACTGAAGCTTTCTTT.

Note on this clone: One end of the junction varies from germline; a read error may be responsible. The V and J genes are TRBV7-6 and TRBJ2-7; D call uncertain. The CDR3 has 14 residues. Germline-derived CDR1 and CDR2 are SGHVS and FNYEAQ. The chain's CDR3 is CASSPLRNSYEQHF. In nucleotides, the CDR3 is TGTGCCAGCAGCCCTTTGAGAAACTCCTACGAGCAGCACTTC.

CDR3 DNA: TGCAGTGCCTTTCAGGGGGGCGGCTACACCTTC. It specifies CSAFQGGGYTF. The chain is built from TRBV20-1 and TRBJ1-2, with TRBD1 matching over 7 bases. The germline CDR1 and CDR2 sequences are DFQATT and SNEGSKA (reference sequence). The CDR3 covers 11 residues. Trimming at V came to 6 bases and at J to 8 bases, leaving 6 bases not matched to a gene.

The chain is built from TRBV2 and TRBJ2-7; TRBD2 matches at 11 bases. V shed 7 bases, J shed 7 bases, and the junction held 6 bases outside the gene matches. The CDR3 contains 13 residues. CDR1 and CDR2 from the germline V gene are SNHLY and FYNNEI. The CDR3 DNA reads TGTGCCAGCAAGCCTAGCGGGGGGTGGGAGCAGTACTTC. Translating it yields CASKPSGGWEQYF.

The rearrangement joins TRBV6-5 to TRBJ2-1; D perhaps matches TRBD2 (6 bases). CDR1 is MNHEY, CDR2 SVGAGI, per germline. CDR3 length: 14 residues. V shed 2 bases and J shed 4 bases, with 9 bases lying between them. The CDR3 reads CASSYTGGYNEQFF. CDR3 nucleotides: TGTGCCAGCAGTTACACCGGGGGTTACAATGAGCAGTTCTTC.

A note on this clone: At the DNA level, this CDR3 is encoded by other sequences in the same sample as well. This rearrangement joins TRBV6-1 to TRBJ1-1; TRBD1 is a possible D gene (6 bases). The CDR3 consists of 13 residues. V was shortened by 3 bases and J by 5 bases, with 10 bases between the two germline ends. The V gene's germline CDR1 is MNHNS and CDR2 SASEGT. CDR3: CASSDRGGTEAFF. CDR3 DNA: TGTGCCAGCAGTGACAGGGGTGGGACTGAAGCTTTCTTT.

This clone has more than one count but fewer than ten. V is TRBV20-1 and J is TRBJ2-5; D remains ambiguous. V gave up 2 bases and J gave up 2 bases, with 0 bases separating them. From germline, CDR1 is DFQATT and CDR2 SNEGSKA (reference sequence). The CDR3 length is 10 residues. The CDR3 spells CSARQETQYF. CDR3 coding DNA: TGCAGTGCTAGACAAGAGACCCAGTACTTC.

CDR3 protein: CASSPGGGGFAGELFF. CDR3 sequence (DNA): TGTGCCAGCAGCCCTGGGGGCGGGGGATTCGCCGGGGAGCTGTTTTTT. V and J are TRBV5-4 and TRBJ2-2, with D tentatively TRBD2 (7 bases). Between the trimmed V and J ends, which lost 4 bases and 6 bases, there was a span of 19 bases. Germline V lookup: CDR1 SGHNT, CDR2 YYREEE (reference sequence). The CDR3 totals 16 residues.

The chain carries TRBV30 and TRBJ2-7, with D possibly being TRBD1 (6 bases). Germline CDR1 GTSNPN, CDR2 SVGIG (reference sequence). This CDR3 is built from 14 residues. Trimming stripped 2 bases from V and 4 bases from J, with 15 bases between. CDR3 in amino acids: CAWSTGFDQYEQYF. In DNA form, the CDR3 reads TGTGCCTGGAGTACAGGGTTTGATCAATACGAGCAGTACTTC.

This rearrangement joins TRBV4-1 to TRBJ2-7; D unresolved. V was pared by 1 base and J by 1 base, with 11 bases between. The CDR3 contains 15 residues. Germline V gene data show CDR1 as MGHRA and CDR2 as YSYEKL. DNA for the CDR3: TGCGCCAGCAGCCAAGGTAGTGTAGGGTCCTACGAGCAGTACTTC. Protein product: CASSQGSVGSYEQYF.

The chain joins TRBV4-1 to TRBJ2-3; D perhaps matches TRBD1 (6 bases). Germline lookup yields CDR1 MGHRA and CDR2 YSYEKL. There are 18 residues in the CDR3. Deletions cut 1 base from V and 6 bases from J, with 23 bases between. The CDR3 region has the DNA TGCGCCAGCAGCCAAGTCCCCCGGGCCAACGGAGACAGGGATACGCAGTATTTT. This codes for CASSQVPRANGDRDTQYF.

This chain connects TRBV5-1 to TRBJ1-5; D may be TRBD1 (5 bases). V shed 0 bases and J shed 2 bases, with 9 bases lying between them. The CDR3 is made up of 15 amino acids. Germline lookup yields CDR1 SGHRS and CDR2 YFSETQ. The CDR3 sequence is CASSLEGLGNQPQHF. In nucleotides, the CDR3 is TGCGCCAGCAGCTTGGAGGGGTTGGGCAATCAGCCCCAGCATTTT.

V usage is TRBV11-2 and J usage is TRBJ2-2, with no clear D. The CDR3 loop spans 12 amino acids. V dropped 3 bases and J dropped 6 bases, with 5 bases sitting between them. Germline-derived CDR1 and CDR2 are SGHAT and FQNNGV. The CDR3 nucleotides are TGTGCCAGCAGCTTTCGTGCCGGGGAGCTGTTTTTT. This translates into CASSFRAGELFF.

The chain couples TRBV5-1 to TRBJ2-3; D is uncertain. The CDR3 covers 15 residues. Trimming removed 0 bases at V and 2 bases at J, with 10 bases between. CDR1 and CDR2 (germline): SGHRS, YFSETQ. The CDR3 spells CASSLGLTNTDTQYF. The CDR3 DNA is TGCGCCAGCAGCTTGGGGCTAACTAACACAGATACGCAGTATTTT.

The chain couples TRBV29-1 to TRBJ1-1; D is uncertain. V was clipped by 2 bases and J by 7 bases, with 11 bases between them. Germline V gene data show CDR1 as SQVTM and CDR2 as ANQGSEA. The CDR3 is 12 residues long. CDR3 protein: CSVERMGREAFF. For the CDR3, the DNA is TGCAGCGTTGAAAGGATGGGCCGTGAAGCTTTCTTT.